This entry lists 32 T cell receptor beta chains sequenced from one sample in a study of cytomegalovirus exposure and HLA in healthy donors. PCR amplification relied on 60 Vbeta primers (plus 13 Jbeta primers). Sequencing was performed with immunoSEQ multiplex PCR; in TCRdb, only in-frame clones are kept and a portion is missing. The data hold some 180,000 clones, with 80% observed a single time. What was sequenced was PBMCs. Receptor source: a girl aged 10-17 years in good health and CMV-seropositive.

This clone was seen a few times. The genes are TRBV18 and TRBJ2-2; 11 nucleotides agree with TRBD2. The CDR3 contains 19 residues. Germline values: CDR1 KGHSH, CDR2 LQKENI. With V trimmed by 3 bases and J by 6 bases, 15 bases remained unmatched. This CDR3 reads CASSPPSGRSFTSAGELFF. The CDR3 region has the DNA TGTGCCAGCTCACCGCCTAGCGGGAGGAGCTTTACCAGCGCCGGGGAGCTGTTTTTT.

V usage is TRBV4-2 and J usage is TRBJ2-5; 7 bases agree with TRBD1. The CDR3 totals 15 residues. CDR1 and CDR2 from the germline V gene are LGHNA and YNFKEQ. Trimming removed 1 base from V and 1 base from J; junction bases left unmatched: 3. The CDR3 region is CASSQVGGPQETQYF. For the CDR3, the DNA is TGTGCCAGCAGCCAAGTAGGGGGCCCCCAAGAGACCCAGTACTTC.

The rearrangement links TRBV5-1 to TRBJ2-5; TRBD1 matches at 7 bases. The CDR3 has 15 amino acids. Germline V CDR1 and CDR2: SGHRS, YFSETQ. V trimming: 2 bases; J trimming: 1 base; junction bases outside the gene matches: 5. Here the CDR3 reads CASSFGQAFQETQYF. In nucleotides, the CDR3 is TGCGCCAGCAGCTTCGGACAGGCATTCCAAGAGACCCAGTACTTC. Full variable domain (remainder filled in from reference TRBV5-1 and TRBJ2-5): KAGVTQTPRYLIKTRGQQVTLSCSPISGHRSVSWYQQTPGQGLQFLFEYFSETQRNKGNFPGRFSGRQFSNSRSEMNVSTLELGDSALYLCASSFGQAFQETQYFGPGTRLLVL.

The CDR3: CASSASRDRVGNYGYTF. CDR3 in DNA: TGTGCCAGCAGTGCGTCCCGGGACAGGGTCGGAAACTATGGCTACACCTTC. The chain links TRBV25-1 to TRBJ1-2; TRBD1 matches at 9 bases. Germline V gene sequence: CDR1 MGHDK, CDR2 SYGVNS. This CDR3 spans 17 amino acids. The ends lost 4 bases at V and 2 bases at J; junction bases unmatched: 11.

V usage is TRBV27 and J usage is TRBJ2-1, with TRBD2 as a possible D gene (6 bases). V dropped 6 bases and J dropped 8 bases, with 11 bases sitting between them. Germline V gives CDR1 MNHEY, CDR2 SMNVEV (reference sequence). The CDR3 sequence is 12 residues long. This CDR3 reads CASRGGGDEQFF. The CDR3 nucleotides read TGTGCCAGCAGGGGGGGTGGGGATGAGCAGTTCTTC.

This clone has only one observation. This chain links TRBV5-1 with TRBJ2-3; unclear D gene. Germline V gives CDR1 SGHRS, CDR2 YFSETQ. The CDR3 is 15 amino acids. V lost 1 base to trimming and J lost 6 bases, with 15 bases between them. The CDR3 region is CASSLIPTARDTQYF. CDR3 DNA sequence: TGCGCCAGCAGCTTGATTCCGACCGCCAGGGATACGCAGTATTTT.

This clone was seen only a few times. CDR3 sequence: CASSDSIGTYNEQFF. The CDR3 DNA reads TGTGCCAGCAGTGACTCGATCGGGACCTACAATGAGCAGTTCTTC. The rearrangement joins TRBV6-4 to TRBJ2-1, with D perhaps TRBD2 (5 bases). Germline assignment: CDR1 MRHNA and CDR2 SNTAGT. The CDR3 consists of 15 residues. V was shortened by 0 bases and J by 2 bases, with 8 bases between the two germline ends.

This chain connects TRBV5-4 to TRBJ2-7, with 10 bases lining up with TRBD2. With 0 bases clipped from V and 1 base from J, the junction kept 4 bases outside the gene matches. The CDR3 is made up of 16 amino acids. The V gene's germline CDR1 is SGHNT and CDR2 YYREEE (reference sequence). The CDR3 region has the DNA TGTGCCAGCAGCTTGGGGCTAGCGGGAGTATCCTACGAGCAGTACTTC. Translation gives CASSLGLAGVSYEQYF.

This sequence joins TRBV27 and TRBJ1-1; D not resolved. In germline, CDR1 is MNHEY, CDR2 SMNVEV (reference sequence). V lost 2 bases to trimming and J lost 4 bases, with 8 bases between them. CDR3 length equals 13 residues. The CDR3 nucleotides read TGTGCCAGCAGTTTAAAGGGAGGCACTGAAGCTTTCTTT. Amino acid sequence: CASSLKGGTEAFF.

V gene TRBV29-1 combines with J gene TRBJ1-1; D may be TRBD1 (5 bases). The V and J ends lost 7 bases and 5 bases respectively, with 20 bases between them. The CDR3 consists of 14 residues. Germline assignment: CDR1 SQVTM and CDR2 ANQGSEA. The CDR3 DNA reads TGCAGCGCTCCGTACCCGGGCCCAGGGACTGAAGCTTTCTTT. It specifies CSAPYPGPGTEAFF.

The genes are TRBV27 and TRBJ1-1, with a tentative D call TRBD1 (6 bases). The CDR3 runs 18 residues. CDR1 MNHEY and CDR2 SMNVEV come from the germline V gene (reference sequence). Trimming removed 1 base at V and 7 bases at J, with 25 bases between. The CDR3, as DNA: TGTGCCAGCAGTTTATGGCCATCGAAAAACAGGGACTACGGTGAAGCTTTCTTT. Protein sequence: CASSLWPSKNRDYGEAFF.

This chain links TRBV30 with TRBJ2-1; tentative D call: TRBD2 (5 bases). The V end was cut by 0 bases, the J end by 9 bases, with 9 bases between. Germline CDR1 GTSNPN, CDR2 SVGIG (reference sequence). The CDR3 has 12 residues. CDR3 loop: CAWSVSGSEQFF. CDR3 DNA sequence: TGTGCCTGGAGTGTATCTGGGAGTGAGCAGTTCTTC.

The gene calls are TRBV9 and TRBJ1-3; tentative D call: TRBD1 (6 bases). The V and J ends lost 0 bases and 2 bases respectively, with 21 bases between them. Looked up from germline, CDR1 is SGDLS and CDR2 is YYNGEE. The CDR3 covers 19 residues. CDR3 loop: CASSVAIGGAILTGNTIYF. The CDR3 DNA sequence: TGTGCCAGCAGCGTAGCTATAGGGGGGGCTATTCTTACTGGAAACACCATATATTTT.

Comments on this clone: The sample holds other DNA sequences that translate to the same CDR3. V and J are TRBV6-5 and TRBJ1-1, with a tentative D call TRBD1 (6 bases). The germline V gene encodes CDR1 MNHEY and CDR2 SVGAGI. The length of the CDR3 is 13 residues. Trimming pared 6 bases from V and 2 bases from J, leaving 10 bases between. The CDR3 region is CASRTQGNTEAFF. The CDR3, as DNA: TGTGCCAGCAGGACACAGGGTAACACTGAAGCTTTCTTT.

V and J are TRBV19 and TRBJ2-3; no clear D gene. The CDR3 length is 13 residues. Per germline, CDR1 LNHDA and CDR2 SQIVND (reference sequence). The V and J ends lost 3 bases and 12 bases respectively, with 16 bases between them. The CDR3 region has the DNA TGTGCCAGTAGTATTTTGCTGAGCAGAGGTCAGTATTTT. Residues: CASSILLSRGQYF. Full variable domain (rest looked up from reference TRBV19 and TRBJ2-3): DGGITQSPKYLFRKEGQNVTLSCEQNLNHDAMYWYRQDPGQGLRLIYYSQIVNDFQKGDIAEGYSVSREKKESFPLTVTSAQKNPTAFYLCASSILLSRGQYFGPGTRLTVL.

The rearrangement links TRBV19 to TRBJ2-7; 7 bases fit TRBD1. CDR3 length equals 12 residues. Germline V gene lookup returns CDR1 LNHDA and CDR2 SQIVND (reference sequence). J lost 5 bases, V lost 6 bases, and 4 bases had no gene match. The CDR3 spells CASSRTGHEQYF. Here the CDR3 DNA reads TGTGCCAGTAGCCGGACAGGCCACGAGCAGTACTTC.

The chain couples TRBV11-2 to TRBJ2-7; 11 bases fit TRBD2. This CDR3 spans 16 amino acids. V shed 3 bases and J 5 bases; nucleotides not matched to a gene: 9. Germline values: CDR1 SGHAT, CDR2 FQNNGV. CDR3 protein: CASSFGSSGRGHEQYF. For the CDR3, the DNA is TGTGCCAGCAGCTTTGGAAGTAGCGGGAGGGGCCACGAGCAGTACTTC.

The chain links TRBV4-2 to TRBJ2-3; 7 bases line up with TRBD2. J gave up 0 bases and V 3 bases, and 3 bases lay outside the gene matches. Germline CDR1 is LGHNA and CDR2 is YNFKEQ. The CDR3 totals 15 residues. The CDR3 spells CASSQLADSTDTQYF. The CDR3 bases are TGTGCCAGCAGCCAGCTAGCGGACAGCACAGATACGCAGTATTTT.

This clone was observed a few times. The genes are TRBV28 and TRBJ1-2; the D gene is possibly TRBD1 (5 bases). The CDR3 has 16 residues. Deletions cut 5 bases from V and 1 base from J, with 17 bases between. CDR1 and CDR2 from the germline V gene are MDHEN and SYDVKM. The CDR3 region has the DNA TGTGCCAGCAGTCTCCCAAGACAGAGAAGTAACTATGGCTACACCTTC. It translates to CASSLPRQRSNYGYTF.

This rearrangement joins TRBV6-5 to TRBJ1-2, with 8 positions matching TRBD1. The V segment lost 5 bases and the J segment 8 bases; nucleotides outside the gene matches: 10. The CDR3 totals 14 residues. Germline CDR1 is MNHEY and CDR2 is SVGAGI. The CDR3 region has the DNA TGTGCCAGCAGTGCGGACAGGGATGTCTGGGGCTACACCTTC. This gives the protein CASSADRDVWGYTF.

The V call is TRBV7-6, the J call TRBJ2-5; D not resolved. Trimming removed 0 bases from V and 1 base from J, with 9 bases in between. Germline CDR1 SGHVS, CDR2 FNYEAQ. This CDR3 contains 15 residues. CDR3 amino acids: CASSLALSPQETQYF. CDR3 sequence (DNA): TGTGCCAGCAGCTTAGCCCTGTCCCCCCAAGAGACCCAGTACTTC.

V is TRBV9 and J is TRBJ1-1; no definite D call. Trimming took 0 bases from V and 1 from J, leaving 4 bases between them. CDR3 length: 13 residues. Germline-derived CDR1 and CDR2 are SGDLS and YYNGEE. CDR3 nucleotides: TGTGCCAGCAGCGTAGCCAAGAACACTGAAGCTTTCTTT. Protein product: CASSVAKNTEAFF.

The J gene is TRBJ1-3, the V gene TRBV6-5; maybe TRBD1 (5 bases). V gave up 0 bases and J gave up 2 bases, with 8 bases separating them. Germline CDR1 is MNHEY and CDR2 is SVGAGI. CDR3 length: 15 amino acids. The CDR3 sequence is CASSYSAGTGNTIYF. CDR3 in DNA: TGTGCCAGCAGTTACTCAGCAGGGACTGGAAACACCATATATTTT.

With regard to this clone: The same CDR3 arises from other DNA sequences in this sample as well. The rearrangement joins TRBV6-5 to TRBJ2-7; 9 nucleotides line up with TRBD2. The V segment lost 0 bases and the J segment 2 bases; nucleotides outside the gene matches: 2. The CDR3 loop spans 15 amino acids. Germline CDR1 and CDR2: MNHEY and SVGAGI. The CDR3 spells CASSYSASGTYEQYF. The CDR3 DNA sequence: TGTGCCAGCAGTTACTCCGCTAGCGGGACCTACGAGCAGTACTTC.

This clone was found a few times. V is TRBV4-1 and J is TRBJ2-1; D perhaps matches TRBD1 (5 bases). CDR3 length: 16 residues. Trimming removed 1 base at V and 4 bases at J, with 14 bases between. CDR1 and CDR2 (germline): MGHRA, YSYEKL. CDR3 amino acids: CASSQGWSGQYNEQFF. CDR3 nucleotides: TGCGCCAGCAGCCAAGGGTGGTCAGGGCAATACAATGAGCAGTTCTTC.

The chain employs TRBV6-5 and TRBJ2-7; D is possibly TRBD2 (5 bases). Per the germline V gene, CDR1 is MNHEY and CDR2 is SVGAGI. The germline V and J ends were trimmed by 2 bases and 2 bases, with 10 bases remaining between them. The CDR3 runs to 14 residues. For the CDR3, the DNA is TGTGCCAGCAGTTACGACTATACCACCTACGAGCAGTACTTC. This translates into CASSYDYTTYEQYF.

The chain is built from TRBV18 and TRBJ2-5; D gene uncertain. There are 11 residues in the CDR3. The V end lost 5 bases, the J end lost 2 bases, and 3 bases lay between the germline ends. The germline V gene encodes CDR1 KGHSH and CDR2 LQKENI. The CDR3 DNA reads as TGTGCCAGCTCATCGCAAGAGACCCAGTACTTC. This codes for CASSSQETQYF.

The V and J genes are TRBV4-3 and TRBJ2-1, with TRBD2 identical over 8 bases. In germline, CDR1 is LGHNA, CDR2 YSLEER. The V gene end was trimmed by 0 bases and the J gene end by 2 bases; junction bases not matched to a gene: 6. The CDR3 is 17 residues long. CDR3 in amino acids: CASSQDGTSGAYNEQFF. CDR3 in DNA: TGCGCCAGCAGCCAAGACGGTACTAGCGGAGCCTACAATGAGCAGTTCTTC.

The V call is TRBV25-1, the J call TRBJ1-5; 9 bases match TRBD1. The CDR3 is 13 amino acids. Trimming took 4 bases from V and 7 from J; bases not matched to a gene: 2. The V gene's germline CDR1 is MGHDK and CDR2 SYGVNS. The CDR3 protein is CASSGQGEQPQHF. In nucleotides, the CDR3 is TGTGCCAGCAGTGGACAGGGGGAACAGCCCCAGCATTTT. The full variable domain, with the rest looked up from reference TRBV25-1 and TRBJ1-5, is EADIYQTPRYLVIGTGKKITLECSQTMGHDKMYWYQQDPGMELHLIHYSYGVNSTEKGDLSSESTVSRIRTEHFPLTLESARPSHTSQYLCASSGQGEQPQHFGDGTRLSIL.

The chain's CDR3 is CASSLELTGNTGELFF. CDR3 coding DNA: TGTGCCAGCAGCTTAGAGTTGACAGGGAACACCGGGGAGCTGTTTTTT. V gene TRBV13 combines with J gene TRBJ2-2, with a weak D call TRBD1 (6 bases). This CDR3 comprises 16 residues. Per germline, CDR1 PRHDT and CDR2 FYEKMQ (reference sequence). The V end was cut by 1 base, the J end by 1 base, with 10 bases between. Full variable domain (remainder filled in from reference TRBV13 and TRBJ2-2): AAGVIQSPRHLIKEKRETATLKCYPIPRHDTVYWYQQGPGQDPQFLISFYEKMQSDKGSIPDRFSAQQFSDYHSELNMSSLELGDSALYFCASSLELTGNTGELFFGEGSRLTVL.

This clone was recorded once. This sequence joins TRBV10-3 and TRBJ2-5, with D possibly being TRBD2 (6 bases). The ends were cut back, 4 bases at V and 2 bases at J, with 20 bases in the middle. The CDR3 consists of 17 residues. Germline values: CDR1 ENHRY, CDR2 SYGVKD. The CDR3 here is CAISVGGVEGKQETQYF. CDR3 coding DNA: TGTGCCATCAGTGTCGGGGGAGTCGAGGGCAAACAAGAGACCCAGTACTTC.

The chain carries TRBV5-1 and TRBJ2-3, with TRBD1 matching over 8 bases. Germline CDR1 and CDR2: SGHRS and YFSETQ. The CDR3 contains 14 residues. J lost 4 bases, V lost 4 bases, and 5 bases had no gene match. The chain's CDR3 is CASSEDRASDTQYF. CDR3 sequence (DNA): TGCGCCAGCAGCGAGGACAGGGCATCAGATACGCAGTATTTT.